The TCR beta chain described here comes from a study of T cells in Graves' hyperthyroidism and ophthalmopathy. Amplification of TCR beta CDR3 regions used RNA as the template. A set of HTBI primers served as the primers for a first-round RT-PCR of the TCR CDR3. Each CDR3 protein gets one entry after TCRdb re-called the multiplex PCR reads with MiXCR. The table has some 300,000 distinct CDR3 sequences, about 14% seen once; the top ten hold approximately 7.8%. Notes on this clonotype: The antigen is not known.

The germline V gene has CDR1 MGHRA and CDR2 YSYEKL. V dropped 0 bases and J dropped 8 bases, with 13 bases sitting between them. The length of the CDR3 is 14 residues. Regarding the study as a whole: Ophthalmopathy got predicted by the model a median approximately six months before its onset.

J is TRBJ1-2 and V is TRBV4-1; D ambiguous. The TCR was taken from a woman aged 30 to 39 with Graves' hyperthyroidism that later progressed to Graves' ophthalmopathy. Specimen: blood. The CDR3 spells CASSQEIGPQGYTF. The DNA of the CDR3 is TGCGCCAGCAGCCAAGAGATCGGGCCCCAAGGCTACACCTTC.